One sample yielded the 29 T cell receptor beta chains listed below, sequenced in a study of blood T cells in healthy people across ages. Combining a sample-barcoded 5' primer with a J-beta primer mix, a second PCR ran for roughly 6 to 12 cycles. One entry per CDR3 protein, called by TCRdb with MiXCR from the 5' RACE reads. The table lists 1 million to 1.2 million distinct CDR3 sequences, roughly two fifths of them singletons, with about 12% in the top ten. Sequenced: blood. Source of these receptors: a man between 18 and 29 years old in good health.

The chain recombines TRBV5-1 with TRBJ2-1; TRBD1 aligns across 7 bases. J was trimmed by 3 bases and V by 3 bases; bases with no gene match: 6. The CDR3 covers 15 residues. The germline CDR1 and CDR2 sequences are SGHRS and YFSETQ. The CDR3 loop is CASSYRQGIYNEQFF. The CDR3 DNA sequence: TGCGCCAGCAGCTACAGACAGGGCATCTACAATGAGCAGTTCTTC.

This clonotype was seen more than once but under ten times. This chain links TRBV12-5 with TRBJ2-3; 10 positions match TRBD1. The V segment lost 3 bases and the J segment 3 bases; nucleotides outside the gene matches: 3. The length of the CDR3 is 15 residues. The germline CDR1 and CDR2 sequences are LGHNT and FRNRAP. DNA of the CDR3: TGTGCTAGTGGTTTTGGGACAGGGGTGACAGATACGCAGTATTTT. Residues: CASGFGTGVTDTQYF.

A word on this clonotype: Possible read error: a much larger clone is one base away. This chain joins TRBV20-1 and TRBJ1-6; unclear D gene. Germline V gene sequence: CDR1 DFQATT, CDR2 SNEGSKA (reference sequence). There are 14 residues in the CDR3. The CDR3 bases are TGCAGTGCTAGTAACGGACTCGTGAATTCACCCCCCCACTTT. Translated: CSASNGLVNSPPHF.

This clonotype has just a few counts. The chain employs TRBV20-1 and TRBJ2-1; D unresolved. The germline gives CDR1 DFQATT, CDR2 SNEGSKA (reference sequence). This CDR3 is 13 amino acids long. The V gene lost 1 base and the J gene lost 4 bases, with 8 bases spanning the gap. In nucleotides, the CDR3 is TGCAGTGCTAGAGTTGGAGTTTACAATGAGCAGTTCTTC. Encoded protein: CSARVGVYNEQFF.

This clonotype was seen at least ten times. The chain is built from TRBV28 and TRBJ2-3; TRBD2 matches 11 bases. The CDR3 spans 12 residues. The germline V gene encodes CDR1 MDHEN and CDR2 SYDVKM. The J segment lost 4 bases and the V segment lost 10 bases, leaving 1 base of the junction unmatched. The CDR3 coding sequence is TGTGCCACACTAGCGGGGGCAGATACGCAGTATTTT. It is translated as CATLAGADTQYF. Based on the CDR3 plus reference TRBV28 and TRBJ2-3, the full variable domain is DVKVTQSSRYLVKRTGEKVFLECVQDMDHENMFWYRQDPGLGLRLIYFSYDVKMKEKGDIPEGYSVSREKKERFSLILESASTNQTSMYLCATLAGADTQYFGPGTRLTVL.

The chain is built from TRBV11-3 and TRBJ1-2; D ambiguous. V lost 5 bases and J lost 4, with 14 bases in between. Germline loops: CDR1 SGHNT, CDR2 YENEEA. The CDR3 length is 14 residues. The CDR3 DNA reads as TGTGCCAGCAGCCCCCTGTTGTTGAGCTATGGCTACACCTTC. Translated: CASSPLLLSYGYTF.

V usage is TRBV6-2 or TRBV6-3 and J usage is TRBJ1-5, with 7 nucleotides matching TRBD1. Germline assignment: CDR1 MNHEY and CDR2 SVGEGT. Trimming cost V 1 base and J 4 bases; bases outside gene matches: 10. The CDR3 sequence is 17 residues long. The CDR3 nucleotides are TGTGCCAGCAGTTACTTAATTACGGACAGGATTAATCAGCCCCAGCATTTT. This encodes CASSYLITDRINQPQHF.

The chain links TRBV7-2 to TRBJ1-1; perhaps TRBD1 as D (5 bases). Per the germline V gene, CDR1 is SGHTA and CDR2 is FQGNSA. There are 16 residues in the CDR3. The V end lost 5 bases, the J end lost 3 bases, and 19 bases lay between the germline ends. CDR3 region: CASSTRDGLRDTEAFF. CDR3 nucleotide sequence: TGTGCCAGCAGCACCAGGGACGGCCTTAGGGACACTGAAGCTTTCTTT. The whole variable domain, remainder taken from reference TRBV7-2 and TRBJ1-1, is GAGVSQSPSNKVTEKGKDVELRCDPISGHTALYWYRQSLGQGLEFLIYFQGNSAPDKSGLPSDRFSAERTGGSVSTLTIQRTQQEDSAVYLCASSTRDGLRDTEAFFGQGTRLTVV.

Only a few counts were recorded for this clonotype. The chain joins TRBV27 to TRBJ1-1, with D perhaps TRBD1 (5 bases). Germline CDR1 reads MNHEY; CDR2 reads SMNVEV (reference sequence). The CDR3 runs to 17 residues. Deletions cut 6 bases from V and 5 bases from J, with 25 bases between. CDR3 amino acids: CASSLGGGGILGTEAFF. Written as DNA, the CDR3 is TGTGCCAGCAGCCTCGGTGGGGGGGGGATCTTGGGAACTGAAGCTTTCTTT.

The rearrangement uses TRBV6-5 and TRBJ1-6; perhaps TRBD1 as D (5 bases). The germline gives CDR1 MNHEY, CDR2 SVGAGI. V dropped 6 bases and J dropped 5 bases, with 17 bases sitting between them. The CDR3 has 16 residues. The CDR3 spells CASSRLPTENNSPLHF. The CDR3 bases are TGTGCCAGCAGCCGGTTACCGACAGAAAATAATTCACCCCTCCACTTT.

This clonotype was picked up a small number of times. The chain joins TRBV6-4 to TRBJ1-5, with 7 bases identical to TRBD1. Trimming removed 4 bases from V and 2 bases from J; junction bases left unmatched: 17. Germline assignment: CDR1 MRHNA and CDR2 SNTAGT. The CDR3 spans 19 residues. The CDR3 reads CASSVFRNLGQNGNQPQHF. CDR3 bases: TGTGCCAGCAGTGTCTTCCGCAACCTGGGACAGAATGGCAATCAGCCCCAGCATTTT.

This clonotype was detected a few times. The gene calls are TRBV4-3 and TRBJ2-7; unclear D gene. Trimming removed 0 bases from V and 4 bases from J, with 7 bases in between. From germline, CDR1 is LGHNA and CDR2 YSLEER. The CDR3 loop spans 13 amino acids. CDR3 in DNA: TGCGCCAGCAGCCAAGATCTAAGGTACGAGCAGTACTTC. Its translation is CASSQDLRYEQYF.

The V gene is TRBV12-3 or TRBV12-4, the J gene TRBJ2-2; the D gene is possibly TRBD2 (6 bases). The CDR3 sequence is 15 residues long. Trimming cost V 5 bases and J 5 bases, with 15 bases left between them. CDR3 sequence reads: CASSPIPRGTGELFF. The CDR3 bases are TGTGCCAGCAGTCCAATCCCGCGGGGAACCGGGGAGCTGTTTTTT.

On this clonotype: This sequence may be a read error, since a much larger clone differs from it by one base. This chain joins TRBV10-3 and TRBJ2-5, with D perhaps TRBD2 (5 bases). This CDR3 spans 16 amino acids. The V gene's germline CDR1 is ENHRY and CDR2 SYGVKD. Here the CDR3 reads CVISESEGTAKETQYF. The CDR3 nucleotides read TGTGTCATCAGTGAGTCTGAGGGAACGGCCAAAGAGACCCAGTACTTC.

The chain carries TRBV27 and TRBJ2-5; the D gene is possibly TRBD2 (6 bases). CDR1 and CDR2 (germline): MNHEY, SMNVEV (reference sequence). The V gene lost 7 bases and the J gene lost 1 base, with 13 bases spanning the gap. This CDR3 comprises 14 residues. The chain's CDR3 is CASTRRGSQETQYF. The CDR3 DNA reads TGTGCCAGCACCAGGAGGGGATCCCAAGAGACCCAGTACTTC.

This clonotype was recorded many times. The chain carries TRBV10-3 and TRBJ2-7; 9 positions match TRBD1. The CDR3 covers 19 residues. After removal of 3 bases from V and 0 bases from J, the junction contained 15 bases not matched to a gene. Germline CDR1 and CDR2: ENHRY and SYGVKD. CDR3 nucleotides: TGTGCCATCAGTGACCCCGGGACAGGGACTACCTTGAGCTCCTACGAGCAGTACTTC. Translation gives CAISDPGTGTTLSSYEQYF.

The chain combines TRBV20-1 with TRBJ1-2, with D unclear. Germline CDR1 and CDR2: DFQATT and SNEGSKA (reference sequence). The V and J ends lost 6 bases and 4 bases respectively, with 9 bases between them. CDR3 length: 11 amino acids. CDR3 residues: CSAMIPYGYTF. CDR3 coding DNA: TGCAGTGCCATGATCCCCTATGGCTACACCTTC.

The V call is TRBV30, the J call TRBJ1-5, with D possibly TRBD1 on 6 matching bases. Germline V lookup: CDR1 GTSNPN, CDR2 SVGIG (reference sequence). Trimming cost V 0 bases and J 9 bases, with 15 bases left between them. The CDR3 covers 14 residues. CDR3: CAWSVHSTGRPQHF. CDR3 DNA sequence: TGTGCCTGGAGTGTACACTCGACAGGACGGCCCCAGCATTTT.

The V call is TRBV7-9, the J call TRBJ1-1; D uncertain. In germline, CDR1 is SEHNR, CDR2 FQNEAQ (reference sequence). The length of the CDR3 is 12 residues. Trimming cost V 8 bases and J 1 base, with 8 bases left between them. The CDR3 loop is CASAVGNTEAFF. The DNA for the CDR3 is TGTGCCAGCGCCGTCGGGAACACTGAAGCTTTCTTT.

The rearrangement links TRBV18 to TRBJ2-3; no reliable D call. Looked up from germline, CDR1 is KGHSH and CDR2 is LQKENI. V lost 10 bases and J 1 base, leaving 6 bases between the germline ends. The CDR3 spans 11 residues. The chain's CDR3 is CATSRTDTQYF. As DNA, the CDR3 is TGTGCCACCTCTCGCACAGATACGCAGTATTTT.

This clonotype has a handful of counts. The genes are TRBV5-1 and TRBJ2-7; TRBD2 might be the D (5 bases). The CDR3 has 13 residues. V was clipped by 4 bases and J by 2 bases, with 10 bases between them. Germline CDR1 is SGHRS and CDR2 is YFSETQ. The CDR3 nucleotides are TGCGCCAGCAGCCCCGAGGGAACCTACGAGCAGTACTTC. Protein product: CASSPEGTYEQYF.

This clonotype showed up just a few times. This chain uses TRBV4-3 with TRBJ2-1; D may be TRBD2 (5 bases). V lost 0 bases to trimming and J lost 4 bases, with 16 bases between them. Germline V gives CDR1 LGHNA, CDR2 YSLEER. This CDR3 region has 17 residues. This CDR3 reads CASSQEIPGGGYNEQFF. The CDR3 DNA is TGCGCCAGCAGCCAAGAAATTCCAGGCGGAGGTTACAATGAGCAGTTCTTC.

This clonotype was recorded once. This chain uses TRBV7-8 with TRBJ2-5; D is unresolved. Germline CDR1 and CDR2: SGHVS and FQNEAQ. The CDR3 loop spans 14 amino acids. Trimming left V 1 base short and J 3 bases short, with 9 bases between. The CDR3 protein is CASSLVPQEETQYF. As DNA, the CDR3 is TGTGCCAGCAGCTTAGTTCCCCAAGAAGAGACCCAGTACTTC. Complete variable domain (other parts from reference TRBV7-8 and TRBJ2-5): GAGVSQSPRYKVAKRGQDVALRCDPISGHVSLFWYQQALGQGPEFLTYFQNEAQLDKSGLPSDRFFAERPEGSVSTLKIQRTQQEDSAVYLCASSLVPQEETQYFGPGTRLLVL.

CDR3 region: CASSQDGFRGGANYGYTF. DNA for the CDR3: TGTGCCAGCAGCCAAGATGGTTTTAGGGGTGGCGCTAACTATGGCTACACCTTC. The rearrangement links TRBV4-2 to TRBJ1-2; TRBD1 is a possible D gene (5 bases). Trimming removed 0 bases at V and 0 bases at J, with 17 bases between. This CDR3 is built from 18 residues. Germline V gene data show CDR1 as LGHNA and CDR2 as YNFKEQ.

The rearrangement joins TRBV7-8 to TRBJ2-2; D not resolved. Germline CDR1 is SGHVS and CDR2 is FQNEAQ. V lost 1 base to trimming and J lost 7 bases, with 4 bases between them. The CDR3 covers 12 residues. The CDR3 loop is CASSLGRGELFF. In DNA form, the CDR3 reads TGTGCCAGCAGCTTAGGCCGCGGGGAGCTGTTTTTT.

The CDR3 is CASGLAGGGFGAFF. Here the CDR3 DNA reads TGTGCTAGTGGTTTGGCCGGCGGCGGATTCGGGGCTTTCTTT. The chain recombines TRBV12-5 with TRBJ1-1; D gene unclear. This CDR3 is built from 14 residues. Looked up from germline, CDR1 is LGHNT and CDR2 is FRNRAP. Trimming removed 1 base at V and 11 bases at J, with 17 bases between.

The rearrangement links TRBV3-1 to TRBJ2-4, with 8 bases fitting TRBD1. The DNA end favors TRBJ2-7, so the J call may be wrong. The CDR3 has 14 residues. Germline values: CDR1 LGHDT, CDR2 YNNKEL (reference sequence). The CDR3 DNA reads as TGTGCCAGCAGCAGCCGGGACAGGTCTGGCGAGCAGTACTTC. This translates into CASSSRDRSGEQYF.

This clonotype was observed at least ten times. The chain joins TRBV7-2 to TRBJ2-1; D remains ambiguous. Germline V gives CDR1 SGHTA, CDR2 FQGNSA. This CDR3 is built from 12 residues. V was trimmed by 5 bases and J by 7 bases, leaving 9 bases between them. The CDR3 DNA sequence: TGTGCCAGCAGCCCCGTAGGGAATGAGCAGTTCTTC. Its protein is CASSPVGNEQFF. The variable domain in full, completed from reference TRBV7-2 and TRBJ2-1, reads GAGVSQSPSNKVTEKGKDVELRCDPISGHTALYWYRQSLGQGLEFLIYFQGNSAPDKSGLPSDRFSAERTGGSVSTLTIQRTQQEDSAVYLCASSPVGNEQFFGPGTRLTVL.

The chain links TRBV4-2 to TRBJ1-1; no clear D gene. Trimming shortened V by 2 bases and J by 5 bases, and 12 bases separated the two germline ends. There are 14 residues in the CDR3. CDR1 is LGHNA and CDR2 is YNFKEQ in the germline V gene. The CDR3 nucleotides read TGTGCCAGCAGCCAACCGACGCCAGGAACTGAAGCTTTCTTT. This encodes CASSQPTPGTEAFF.